These 32 T cell receptor beta chains were all obtained from the same sample, sequenced in a study of spatial heterogeneity in lung cancer. As for time point: sample taken at primary tumor resection. TCRs were sequenced from unsorted whole RNA of tumor, nontumor lung or PBMC. TCRdb fed the 5' RACE reads into MiXCR, producing one record per CDR3 protein. Counted here are about 36,000 distinct CDR3 sequences, roughly 5.6% occurring once; the ten biggest clones make up around 26%. The sample in question was PBMCs, obtained at surgery. These receptors were collected from a female donor with early-stage non-small cell lung cancer.

V gene TRBV3-1 combines with J gene TRBJ1-1; no firm D call. The germline V and J ends were trimmed by 1 base and 10 bases, with 16 bases remaining between them. The CDR3 loop spans 14 amino acids. The germline V gene has CDR1 LGHDT and CDR2 YNNKEL (reference sequence). CDR3 loop: CASSQVGEGSRAFF. The CDR3 nucleotides read TGTGCCAGCAGCCAAGTAGGTGAGGGTTCCCGAGCTTTCTTT. Drawing the rest from reference TRBV3-1 and TRBJ1-1, the complete variable domain is DTAVSQTPKYLVTQMGNDKSIKCEQNLGHDTMYWYKQDSKKFLKIMFSYNNKELIINETVPNRFSPKSPDKAHLNLHINSLELGDSAVYFCASSQVGEGSRAFFGQGTRLTVV.

This chain connects TRBV2 to TRBJ1-6; no clear D gene. The CDR3 runs to 14 residues. Germline V gene sequence: CDR1 SNHLY, CDR2 FYNNEI. V lost 2 bases and J 4 bases, leaving 6 bases between the germline ends. For the CDR3, the DNA is TGTGCCAGCAGTGAATATTCTTATAATTCACCCCTCCACTTT. This encodes CASSEYSYNSPLHF.

This clonotype has ten or more counts. V is TRBV24-1 and J is TRBJ2-1; D may be TRBD2 (6 bases). The germline gives CDR1 KGHDR, CDR2 SFDVKD. Between the trimmed V and J ends, which lost 5 bases and 6 bases, there was a span of 16 bases. The CDR3 is 15 residues long. The CDR3 spells CATSAGARLINEQFF. CDR3 DNA sequence: TGTGCCACCAGTGCGGGAGCCCGATTAATCAATGAGCAGTTCTTC.

This clonotype was seen at least ten times. The rearrangement joins TRBV20-1 to TRBJ2-7, with 7 positions matching TRBD2. Germline assignment: CDR1 DFQATT and CDR2 SNEGSKA (reference sequence). The ends lost 8 bases at V and 2 bases at J; junction bases unmatched: 3. The CDR3 has 11 residues. DNA for the CDR3: TGCAGTAGCGGGACCCCCTACGAGCAGTACTTC. Protein product: CSSGTPYEQYF.

This clonotype was seen many times. V and J are TRBV7-9 and TRBJ2-1; D may correspond to TRBD1 or TRBD2 (5 bases each). The germline CDR1 and CDR2 sequences are SEHNR and FQNEAQ (reference sequence). The CDR3 contains 14 residues. Trimming left V 8 bases short and J 6 bases short, with 17 bases between. CDR3 nucleotides: TGTGCCAGCTCCCCCGGGGTTCAGGGCAATGAGCAGTTCTTC. Translated: CASSPGVQGNEQFF.

This clonotype was recorded at least ten times. The gene calls are TRBV7-2 and TRBJ2-1; D could derive from TRBD1 or TRBD2 (5 bases each). Germline CDR1 reads SGHTA; CDR2 reads FQGNSA. Trimming removed 5 bases at V and 0 bases at J, with 14 bases between. The CDR3 loop spans 16 amino acids. CDR3 DNA sequence: TGTGCCAGCAGCGCAACCGGGACGGTCTCCTACAATGAGCAGTTCTTC. Its translation is CASSATGTVSYNEQFF.

The V and J genes are TRBV20-1 and TRBJ1-1; D perhaps matches TRBD1 (5 bases). The CDR3 is 14 residues long. The ends were cut back, 0 bases at V and 4 bases at J, with 12 bases in the middle. CDR1 is DFQATT and CDR2 is SNEGSKA in the germline V gene (reference sequence). The CDR3 reads CSARDPGTITEAFF. The CDR3 coding sequence is TGCAGTGCTAGAGATCCAGGGACCATCACTGAAGCTTTCTTT.

This clonotype was seen at least ten times. The chain couples TRBV2 to TRBJ2-1; 13 nucleotides line up with TRBD2. The ends lost 7 bases at V and 6 bases at J; junction bases unmatched: 6. The V gene's germline CDR1 is SNHLY and CDR2 FYNNEI. The CDR3 runs 15 residues. CDR3 nucleotide sequence: TGTGCCAGCAAGCCACTAGCGGGAGGGATCAATGAGCAGTTCTTC. It codes for CASKPLAGGINEQFF.

The sample holds many counts of this clonotype. The chain is built from TRBV10-3 and TRBJ2-3; D is possibly TRBD1 (5 bases). The length of the CDR3 is 14 residues. CDR1 is ENHRY, CDR2 SYGVKD, per germline. V was cut by 2 bases and J by 4 bases, with 10 bases left in between. The chain's CDR3 is CAISEGQGPDTQYF. The CDR3 region has the DNA TGTGCCATCAGTGAGGGACAAGGCCCAGATACGCAGTATTTT.

This clonotype was recorded many times. The chain carries TRBV20-1 and TRBJ2-1; TRBD2 matches at 7 bases. V trimming: 0 bases; J trimming: 3 bases; junction bases outside the gene matches: 11. There are 17 residues in the CDR3. CDR1 is DFQATT and CDR2 is SNEGSKA in the germline V gene (reference sequence). CDR3 residues: CSARDELAAKVYNEQFF. Written as DNA, the CDR3 is TGCAGTGCTAGAGATGAGCTAGCGGCGAAGGTCTACAATGAGCAGTTCTTC.

The chain is built from TRBV29-1 and TRBJ1-1; 11 nucleotides agree with TRBD1. CDR1 is SQVTM and CDR2 is ANQGSEA in the germline V gene. With 6 bases clipped from V and 4 bases from J, the junction kept 13 bases outside the gene matches. The CDR3 is made up of 16 amino acids. Here the CDR3 reads CSVLSRDRGYVTEAFF. The CDR3 DNA is TGCAGCGTGCTCTCTCGGGACAGGGGGTATGTCACTGAAGCTTTCTTT.

This clonotype was picked up many times. The chain is built from TRBV28 and TRBJ2-5; D perhaps matches TRBD1 (5 bases). Germline-derived CDR1 and CDR2 are MDHEN and SYDVKM. Trimming removed 3 bases at V and 1 base at J, with 9 bases between. The CDR3 has 14 residues. The CDR3 is CASSFFRAQETQYF. In nucleotides, the CDR3 is TGTGCCAGCAGTTTCTTCAGGGCCCAAGAGACCCAGTACTTC.

This clonotype was recorded at least ten times. The CDR3 region has the DNA TGTGCCAGCAGCCCAAGACTAGCGGGGGGACTCCCGGCTGAGCAGTTCTTC. Translation gives CASSPRLAGGLPAEQFF. The V and J genes are TRBV7-3 and TRBJ2-1, with TRBD2 matching over 13 bases. The CDR3 covers 17 residues. J was trimmed by 9 bases and V by 5 bases; bases with no gene match: 13. Germline CDR1 and CDR2: SGHTA and FQGTGA.

This clonotype was observed a handful of times. The DNA for the CDR3 is TGTGCCAGCAGCGACGACAGGAACTATAATTCACCCCTCCACTTT. Translation: CASSDDRNYNSPLHF. This chain uses TRBV5-6 with TRBJ1-6; the D gene is possibly TRBD1 (6 bases). From germline, CDR1 is SGHDT and CDR2 YYEEEE. V lost 4 bases and J lost 3, with 11 bases in between. The CDR3 has 15 amino acids.

This clonotype showed up many times. The chain couples TRBV4-1 to TRBJ1-4; D might be TRBD1 (5 bases). This CDR3 contains 17 residues. Germline V gene data show CDR1 as MGHRA and CDR2 as YSYEKL. V lost 1 base and J lost 3, with 15 bases in between. The CDR3 loop reads CASSQVEVTGPNEKLFF. DNA for the CDR3: TGCGCCAGCAGCCAAGTTGAGGTTACGGGGCCTAATGAAAAACTGTTTTTT.

This clonotype was seen ten or more times. The V and J genes are TRBV5-1 and TRBJ2-1; D call uncertain. V gave up 3 bases and J gave up 4 bases, with 11 bases separating them. The germline V gene has CDR1 SGHRS and CDR2 YFSETQ. The CDR3 runs 14 residues. The DNA for the CDR3 is TGCGCCAGCAGCTCGGCCCCCGATTACAATGAGCAGTTCTTC. Its translation is CASSSAPDYNEQFF. The full variable domain, completed using reference TRBV5-1 and TRBJ2-1, is KAGVTQTPRYLIKTRGQQVTLSCSPISGHRSVSWYQQTPGQGLQFLFEYFSETQRNKGNFPGRFSGRQFSNSRSEMNVSTLELGDSALYLCASSSAPDYNEQFFGPGTRLTVL.

This clonotype was recorded many times. The genes are TRBV2 and TRBJ1-2; 9 bases align to TRBD1. CDR1 and CDR2 (germline): SNHLY, FYNNEI. The CDR3 extends over 14 amino acids. The trim removed 8 bases at V and 8 bases at J, leaving 12 bases unmatched. CDR3 sequence (DNA): TGTGCCAGCGACGCACCCGGGACAGGGTACGGCTACACCTTC. Its translation is CASDAPGTGYGYTF.

In this sample, this clonotype turned up many times. The chain is built from TRBV2 and TRBJ1-3; perhaps TRBD1 as D (6 bases). Germline CDR1 is SNHLY and CDR2 is FYNNEI. The CDR3 loop spans 15 amino acids. Trimming took off 4 bases at V and 0 bases at J, with 10 bases between the two ends. The CDR3 spells CASSAQGISGNTIYF. Written as DNA, the CDR3 is TGTGCCAGCAGTGCCCAGGGGATCTCTGGAAACACCATATATTTT.

This clonotype was counted ten times or more. The chain is built from TRBV6-1 and TRBJ2-5; D is unresolved. CDR3 length: 8 amino acids. V lost 10 bases and J lost 5, with 2 bases in between. Looked up from germline, CDR1 is MNHNS and CDR2 is SASEGT. The CDR3: CATETQYF. The CDR3 DNA reads as TGTGCCACTGAGACCCAGTACTTC.

This clonotype was counted between two and nine times. The chain employs TRBV11-1 and TRBJ2-5, with 10 positions matching TRBD2. The CDR3 is 15 residues long. The J segment lost 2 bases and the V segment lost 3 bases, leaving 3 bases of the junction unmatched. CDR1 is SGHAT and CDR2 is FQDESV in the germline V gene (reference sequence). CDR3 sequence: CASSFPSGGQETQYF. The CDR3 coding sequence is TGTGCCAGCAGCTTTCCTAGCGGGGGACAAGAGACCCAGTACTTC.

This clonotype was counted a few times. The chain is built from TRBV6-5 and TRBJ2-1, with 7 bases matching TRBD2. V lost 7 bases, J lost 0 bases, and 3 bases stayed unmatched. The CDR3 is 14 amino acids. The germline V gene encodes CDR1 MNHEY and CDR2 SVGAGI. The CDR3 DNA sequence: TGTGCCAGCACCCCTAGCGGCTCCTACAATGAGCAGTTCTTC. Translation gives CASTPSGSYNEQFF.

This clonotype was observed many times. This chain connects TRBV5-5 to TRBJ2-7, with D hard to call. The CDR3 extends over 14 amino acids. The V gene lost 0 bases and the J gene lost 1 base, with 8 bases spanning the gap. The germline gives CDR1 SGHKS, CDR2 YYEKEE (reference sequence). As DNA, the CDR3 is TGTGCCAGCAGCTTGGTAGGTCGATCCTACGAGCAGTACTTC. Translation: CASSLVGRSYEQYF.

The chain carries TRBV20-1 and TRBJ1-6; TRBD1 might be the D (5 bases). This CDR3 region has 13 residues. Germline values: CDR1 DFQATT, CDR2 SNEGSKA (reference sequence). The V end lost 5 bases, the J end lost 7 bases, and 12 bases lay between the germline ends. CDR3 protein: CSADRDGNSPLHF. CDR3 in DNA: TGCAGTGCTGACCGGGACGGAAATTCACCCCTCCACTTT.

At least ten counts were recorded for this clonotype. This rearrangement joins TRBV25-1 to TRBJ2-1; 10 positions agree with TRBD2. Trimming at V came to 6 bases and at J to 2 bases, leaving 7 bases not matched to a gene. From germline, CDR1 is MGHDK and CDR2 SYGVNS. The CDR3 length is 16 residues. Here the CDR3 DNA reads TGTGCCAGCAGCCCCTCTCTAGCGGGGGCCTACAATGAGCAGTTCTTC. The encoded protein is CASSPSLAGAYNEQFF.

J is TRBJ1-5 and V is TRBV20-1; D not resolved. Trimming left V 3 bases short and J 4 bases short, with 7 bases between. The CDR3 spans 12 residues. Germline assignment: CDR1 DFQATT and CDR2 SNEGSKA (reference sequence). The CDR3 is CSASRWNQPQHF. The DNA of the CDR3 is TGCAGTGCTAGCAGGTGGAATCAGCCCCAGCATTTT.

This chain links TRBV5-1 with TRBJ1-5; D ambiguous. Germline V gene data show CDR1 as SGHRS and CDR2 as YFSETQ. The CDR3 is 13 amino acids. The V gene lost 4 bases and the J gene lost 4 bases, with 9 bases spanning the gap. The CDR3 reads CASSEDGNQPQHF. Written as DNA, the CDR3 is TGCGCCAGCAGCGAGGACGGAAATCAGCCCCAGCATTTT.

This sequence joins TRBV20-1 and TRBJ1-5, with D maybe TRBD1 (5 bases). The length of the CDR3 is 15 residues. Trimming pared 1 base from V and 3 bases from J, leaving 13 bases between. The germline CDR1 and CDR2 sequences are DFQATT and SNEGSKA (reference sequence). CDR3 coding DNA: TGCAGTGCTAGAGGTCCTCTAGGGGACAATCAGCCCCAGCATTTT. Translation gives CSARGPLGDNQPQHF.

This clonotype was observed many times. This chain joins TRBV15 and TRBJ1-4, with D unclear. Germline loops: CDR1 LNHNV, CDR2 YYDKDF (reference sequence). The CDR3 has 13 residues. V was shortened by 1 base and J by 5 bases, with 5 bases between the two germline ends. This CDR3 reads CATSRAGNEKLFF. The DNA for the CDR3 is TGTGCCACCAGCAGAGCGGGAAATGAAAAACTGTTTTTT.

This clonotype was recorded at least ten times. The rearrangement uses TRBV7-6 and TRBJ2-1; the D gene is possibly TRBD2 (6 bases). CDR3 size: 15 residues. Per the germline V gene, CDR1 is SGHVS and CDR2 is FNYEAQ. Deletions cut 0 bases from V and 2 bases from J, with 8 bases between. This CDR3 is CASSLAPSAYNEQFF. Here the CDR3 DNA reads TGTGCCAGCAGCTTAGCGCCTAGCGCCTACAATGAGCAGTTCTTC. The full variable domain, completed using reference TRBV7-6 and TRBJ2-1, is GAGVSQSPRYKVTKRGQDVALRCDPISGHVSLYWYRQALGQGPEFLTYFNYEAQQDKSGLPNDRFSAERPEGSISTLTIQRTEQRDSAMYRCASSLAPSAYNEQFFGPGTRLTVL.

In its sample, this clonotype was seen a few times. This rearrangement joins TRBV4-3 to TRBJ2-3; a weak D match, TRBD2 (5 bases). Trimming cost V 4 bases and J 0 bases, with 11 bases left between them. CDR3 length: 15 residues. Per the germline V gene, CDR1 is LGHNA and CDR2 is YSLEER. The CDR3 sequence is CASSLALSSTDTQYF. DNA of the CDR3: TGCGCCAGCAGCCTAGCGCTTTCTAGCACAGATACGCAGTATTTT.

This clonotype was detected many times. The genes are TRBV6-5 and TRBJ2-5; no clear D. Between the trimmed V and J ends, which lost 6 bases and 2 bases, there was a span of 16 bases. This CDR3 region has 15 residues. Germline assignment: CDR1 MNHEY and CDR2 SVGAGI. The CDR3 is CASSQRALRQETQYF. In DNA, the CDR3 is TGTGCCAGCAGCCAACGGGCCCTAAGGCAAGAGACCCAGTACTTC.

This clonotype was seen at least ten times. The J gene is TRBJ2-7, the V gene TRBV7-9; 10 bases map to TRBD2. This CDR3 spans 15 amino acids. CDR1 is SEHNR and CDR2 is FQNEAQ in the germline V gene (reference sequence). V dropped 7 bases and J dropped 2; count of bases not matched to a gene: 8. CDR3 sequence: CASNQIAGGTYEQYF. For the CDR3, the DNA is TGTGCCAGCAACCAGATAGCGGGGGGAACCTACGAGCAGTACTTC.